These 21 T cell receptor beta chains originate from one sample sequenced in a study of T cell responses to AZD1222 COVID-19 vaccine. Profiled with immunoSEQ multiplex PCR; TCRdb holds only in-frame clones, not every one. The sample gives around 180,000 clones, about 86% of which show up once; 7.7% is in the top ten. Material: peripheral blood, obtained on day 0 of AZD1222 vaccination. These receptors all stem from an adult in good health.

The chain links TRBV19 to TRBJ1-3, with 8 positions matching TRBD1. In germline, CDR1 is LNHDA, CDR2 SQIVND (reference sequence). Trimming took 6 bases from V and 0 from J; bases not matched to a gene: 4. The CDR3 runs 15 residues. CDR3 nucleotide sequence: TGTGCCAGTAGCGAACAGGGGGACTCTGGAAACACCATATATTTT. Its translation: CASSEQGDSGNTIYF.

The CDR3 reads CASSMGQLNSPLHF. The CDR3 coding sequence is TGTGCCAGTAGTATGGGACAACTAAATTCACCCCTCCACTTT. This sequence joins TRBV19 and TRBJ1-6; D may be TRBD1 (6 bases). The CDR3 loop spans 14 amino acids. Trimming took 3 bases from V and 7 from J, leaving 10 bases between them. Germline-derived CDR1 and CDR2 are LNHDA and SQIVND (reference sequence).

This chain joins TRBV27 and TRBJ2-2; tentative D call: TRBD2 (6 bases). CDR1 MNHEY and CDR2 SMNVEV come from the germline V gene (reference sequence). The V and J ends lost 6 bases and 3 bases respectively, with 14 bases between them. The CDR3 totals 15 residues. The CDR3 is CASRTSGLYTGELFF. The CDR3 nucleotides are TGTGCCAGCAGGACGTCGGGACTTTACACCGGGGAGCTGTTTTTT.

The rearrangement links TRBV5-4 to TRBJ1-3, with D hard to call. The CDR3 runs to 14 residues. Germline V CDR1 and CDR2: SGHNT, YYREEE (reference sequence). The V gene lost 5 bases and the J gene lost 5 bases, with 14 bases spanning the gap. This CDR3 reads CASRPSDGRNTIYF. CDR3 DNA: TGTGCCAGCAGGCCGTCGGACGGAAGAAACACCATATATTTT.

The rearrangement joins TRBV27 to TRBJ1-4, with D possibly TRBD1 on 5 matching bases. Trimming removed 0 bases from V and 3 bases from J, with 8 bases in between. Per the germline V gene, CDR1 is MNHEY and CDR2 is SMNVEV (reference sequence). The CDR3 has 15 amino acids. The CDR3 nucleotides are TGTGCCAGCAGTTTATCGGGGGGATCTAATGAAAAACTGTTTTTT. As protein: CASSLSGGSNEKLFF.

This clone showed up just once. In DNA, the CDR3 is TGTGCCTGGAGTGCCGGGGAGCGGGGGTACAATGAGCAGTTCTTC. Residues: CAWSAGERGYNEQFF. The chain links TRBV30 to TRBJ2-1; 8 bases are shared with TRBD2. The V segment lost 1 base and the J segment 4 bases; nucleotides outside the gene matches: 6. The CDR3 is 15 amino acids. Germline values: CDR1 GTSNPN, CDR2 SVGIG (reference sequence).

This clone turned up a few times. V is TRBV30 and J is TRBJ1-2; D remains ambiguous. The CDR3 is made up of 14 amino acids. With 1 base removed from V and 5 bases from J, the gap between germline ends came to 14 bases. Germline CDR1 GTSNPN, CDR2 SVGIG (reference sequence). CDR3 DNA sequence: TGTGCCTGGAGTGACCCCAGGAAAGGGTATGGCTACACCTTC. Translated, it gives CAWSDPRKGYGYTF.

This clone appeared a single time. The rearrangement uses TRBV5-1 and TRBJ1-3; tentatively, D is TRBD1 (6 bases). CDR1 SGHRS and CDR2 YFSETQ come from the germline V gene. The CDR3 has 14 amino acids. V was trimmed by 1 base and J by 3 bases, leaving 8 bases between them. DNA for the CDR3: TGCGCCAGCAGCTTGCCAGGGGATGGAAACACCATATATTTT. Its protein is CASSLPGDGNTIYF.

The CDR3 region has the DNA TGTGCCGTACAGGGTGTCTATGGCTACACCTTC. It yields the protein CAVQGVYGYTF. The V gene is TRBV6-5, the J gene TRBJ1-2, with D perhaps TRBD1 (6 bases). From germline, CDR1 is MNHEY and CDR2 SVGAGI. The CDR3 totals 11 residues. V lost 11 bases and J 4 bases, leaving 11 bases between the germline ends.

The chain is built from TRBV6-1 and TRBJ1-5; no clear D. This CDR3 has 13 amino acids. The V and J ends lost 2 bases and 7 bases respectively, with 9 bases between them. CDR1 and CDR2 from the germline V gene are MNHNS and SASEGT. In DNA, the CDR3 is TGTGCCAGCAGTGAAACCCAGTACCAGCCCCAGCATTTT. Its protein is CASSETQYQPQHF.

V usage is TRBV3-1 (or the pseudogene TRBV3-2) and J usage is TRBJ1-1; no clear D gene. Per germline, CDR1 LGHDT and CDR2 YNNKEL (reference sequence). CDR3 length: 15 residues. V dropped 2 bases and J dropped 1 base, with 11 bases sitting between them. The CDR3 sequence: CASSQTGAPNTEAFF. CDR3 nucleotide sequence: TGTGCCAGCAGCCAAACGGGAGCGCCGAACACTGAAGCTTTCTTT.

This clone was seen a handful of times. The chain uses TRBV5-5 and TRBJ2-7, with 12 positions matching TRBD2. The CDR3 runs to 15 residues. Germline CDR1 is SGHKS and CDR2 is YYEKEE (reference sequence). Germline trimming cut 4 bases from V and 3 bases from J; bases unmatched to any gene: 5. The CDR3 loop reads CASSGGLAGIYEQYF. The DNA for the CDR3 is TGTGCCAGCAGCGGCGGACTAGCGGGGATCTACGAGCAGTACTTC.

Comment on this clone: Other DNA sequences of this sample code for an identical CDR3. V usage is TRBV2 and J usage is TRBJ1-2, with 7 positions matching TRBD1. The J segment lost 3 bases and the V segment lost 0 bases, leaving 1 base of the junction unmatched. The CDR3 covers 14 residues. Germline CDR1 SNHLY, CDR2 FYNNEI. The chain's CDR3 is CASSEAGGYYGYTF. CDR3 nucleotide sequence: TGTGCCAGCAGTGAAGCAGGGGGCTACTATGGCTACACCTTC.

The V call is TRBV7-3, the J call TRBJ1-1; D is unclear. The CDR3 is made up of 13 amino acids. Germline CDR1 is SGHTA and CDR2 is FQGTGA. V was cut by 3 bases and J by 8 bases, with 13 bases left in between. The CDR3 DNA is TGTGCCAGCAGCTTGATGCAGGAGTCCGAAGCTTTCTTT. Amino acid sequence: CASSLMQESEAFF.

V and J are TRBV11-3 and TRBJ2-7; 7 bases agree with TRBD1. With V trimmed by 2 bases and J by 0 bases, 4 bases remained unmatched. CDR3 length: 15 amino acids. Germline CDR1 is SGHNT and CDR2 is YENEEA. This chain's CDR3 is CASSLRQGFSYEQYF. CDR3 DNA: TGTGCCAGCAGCTTAAGACAGGGATTCTCCTACGAGCAGTACTTC.

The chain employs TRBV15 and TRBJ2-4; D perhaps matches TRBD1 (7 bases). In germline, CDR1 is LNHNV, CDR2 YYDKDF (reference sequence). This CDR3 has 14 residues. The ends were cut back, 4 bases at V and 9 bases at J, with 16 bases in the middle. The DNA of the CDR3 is TGTGCCACCAGCACCAGGCGGGACAGCCTCATTCAGTACTTC. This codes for CATSTRRDSLIQYF.

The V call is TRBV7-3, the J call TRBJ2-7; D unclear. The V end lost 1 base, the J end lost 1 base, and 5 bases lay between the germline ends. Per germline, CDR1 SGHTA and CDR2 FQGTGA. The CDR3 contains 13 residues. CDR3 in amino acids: CASSLKVSYEQYF. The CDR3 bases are TGTGCCAGCAGCTTAAAGGTGTCCTACGAGCAGTACTTC. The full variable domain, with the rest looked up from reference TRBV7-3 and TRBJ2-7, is GAGVSQTPSNKVTEKGKYVELRCDPISGHTALYWYRQSLGQGPEFLIYFQGTGAADDSGLPNDRFFAVRPEGSVSTLKIQRTERGDSAVYLCASSLKVSYEQYFGPGTRLTVT.

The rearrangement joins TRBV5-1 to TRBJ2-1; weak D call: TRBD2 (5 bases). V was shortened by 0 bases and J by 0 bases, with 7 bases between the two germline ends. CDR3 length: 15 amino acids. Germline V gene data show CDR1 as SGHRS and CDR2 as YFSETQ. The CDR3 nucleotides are TGCGCCAGCAGCTTGGCGGGGAGCTCCTACAATGAGCAGTTCTTC. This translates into CASSLAGSSYNEQFF.

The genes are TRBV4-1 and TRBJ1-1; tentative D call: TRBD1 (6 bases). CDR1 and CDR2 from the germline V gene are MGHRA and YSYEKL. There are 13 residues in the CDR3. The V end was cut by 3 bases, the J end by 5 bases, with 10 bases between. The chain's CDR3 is CASSHTRGTEAFF. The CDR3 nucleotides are TGCGCCAGCAGCCATACCAGGGGAACTGAAGCTTTCTTT.

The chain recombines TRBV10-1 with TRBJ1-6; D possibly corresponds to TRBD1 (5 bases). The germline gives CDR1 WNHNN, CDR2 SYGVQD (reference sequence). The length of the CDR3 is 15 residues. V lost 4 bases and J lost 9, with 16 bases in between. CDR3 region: CASSASRNGASPLHF. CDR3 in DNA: TGCGCCAGCAGTGCGAGTCGGAACGGGGCTTCACCCCTCCACTTT.

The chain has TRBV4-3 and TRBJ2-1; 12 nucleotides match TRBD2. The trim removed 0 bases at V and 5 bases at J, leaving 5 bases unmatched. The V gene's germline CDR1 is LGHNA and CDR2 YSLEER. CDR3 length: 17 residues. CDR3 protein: CASSQDLRTSGDNEQFF. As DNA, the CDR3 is TGCGCCAGCAGCCAAGATTTGAGGACTAGCGGGGACAATGAGCAGTTCTTC.